The 32 T cell receptor beta chains below come from one sample, sequenced in a study of response to subunit inactivated influenza vaccine. TCRdb ran MiXCR on the RT-PCR reads and lists one entry per CDR3 protein. Here the sample spans approximately 530,000 distinct CDR3 sequences, around 7.9% being singletons. This specimen consisted of PBMCs from blood, obtained less than 30 months after vaccination. All receptors derive from a man aged 45 to 75 who received an inactivated influenza vaccine.

A few counts support this clonotype. The chain recombines TRBV6-2 or TRBV6-3 with TRBJ1-6, with 10 bases lining up with TRBD1. Germline V CDR1 and CDR2: MNHEY, SVGEGT. J was trimmed by 9 bases and V by 6 bases; bases with no gene match: 8. This CDR3 comprises 15 residues. The CDR3 DNA reads TGTGCCAGCAGGCTAACCGGGACAGGGGTTTCACCCCTCCACTTT. This sequence encodes CASRLTGTGVSPLHF.

The chain joins TRBV28 to TRBJ1-5; D unresolved. There are 17 residues in the CDR3. Per the germline V gene, CDR1 is MDHEN and CDR2 is SYDVKM. V lost 0 bases, J lost 2 bases, and 14 bases lay in between. The CDR3 DNA reads TGTGCCAGCAGTTTATGGATAGGGTTTTTGGGCAATCAGCCCCAGCATTTT. It encodes CASSLWIGFLGNQPQHF.

This clonotype was counted at least ten times. The rearrangement links TRBV12-3 or TRBV12-4 to TRBJ2-4; weak D call: TRBD2 (5 bases). This CDR3 spans 18 amino acids. The ends were cut back, 1 base at V and 0 bases at J, with 16 bases in the middle. CDR3 amino acids: CASSLGWAGQIAKNIQYF. CDR3 sequence (DNA): TGTGCCAGCAGTTTAGGCTGGGCGGGCCAGATAGCCAAAAACATTCAGTACTTC.

The chain combines TRBV7-8 with TRBJ2-3; 9 bases fit TRBD2. J gave up 2 bases and V 5 bases, and 8 bases lay outside the gene matches. CDR3 size: 16 residues. The V gene's germline CDR1 is SGHVS and CDR2 FQNEAQ. CDR3 in amino acids: CASSRRLAGATDTQYF. In DNA, the CDR3 is TGTGCCAGCAGCAGAAGGTTAGCGGGGGCCACAGATACGCAGTATTTT.

This clonotype was found many times. The V call is TRBV6-2 or TRBV6-3, the J call TRBJ1-1; D gene unclear. The V end lost 7 bases, the J end lost 1 base, and 22 bases lay between the germline ends. This CDR3 is 17 amino acids long. Per the germline V gene, CDR1 is MNHEY and CDR2 is SVGEGT. CDR3 region: CASTKVIGSARNTEAFF. As DNA, the CDR3 is TGTGCCAGCACCAAAGTGATTGGGTCCGCCCGGAACACTGAAGCTTTCTTT.

Many counts were recorded for this clonotype. V and J are TRBV6-5 and TRBJ2-2; TRBD2 matches at 10 bases. Germline V gene sequence: CDR1 MNHEY, CDR2 SVGAGI. The CDR3 loop spans 18 amino acids. Trimming cost V 2 bases and J 4 bases; bases outside gene matches: 10. The CDR3 sequence: CASSYLLSGGKGTGELFF. The CDR3 DNA reads as TGTGCCAGCAGTTACCTCCTTAGCGGGGGGAAGGGCACCGGGGAGCTGTTTTTT.

The chain joins TRBV7-9 to TRBJ2-5; tentatively, D is TRBD1 (5 bases). The CDR3 covers 14 residues. The germline V gene encodes CDR1 SEHNR and CDR2 FQNEAQ (reference sequence). With 5 bases removed from V and 1 base from J, the gap between germline ends came to 11 bases. CDR3 bases: TGTGCCAGCAGCACTCTGACAGCCCAAGAGACCCAGTACTTC. It specifies CASSTLTAQETQYF.

This clonotype was recorded a few times. The J gene is TRBJ1-1, the V gene TRBV3-1; D remains ambiguous. CDR3 size: 15 residues. V lost 1 base to trimming and J lost 0 bases, with 9 bases between them. The germline CDR1 and CDR2 sequences are LGHDT and YNNKEL (reference sequence). The CDR3 loop reads CASSQGGTMNTEAFF. The CDR3 DNA sequence: TGTGCCAGCAGCCAAGGGGGAACCATGAACACTGAAGCTTTCTTT.

This clonotype was detected only a few times. The chain combines TRBV5-1 with TRBJ2-6; TRBD1 is a possible D gene (6 bases). The CDR3 length is 14 residues. Trimming left V 4 bases short and J 7 bases short, with 12 bases between. Germline V gene lookup returns CDR1 SGHRS and CDR2 YFSETQ. CDR3 nucleotides: TGCGCCAGCAGCCTTATACAGGGAGCCAACGTCCTGACTTTC. This translates into CASSLIQGANVLTF.

This sequence joins TRBV18 and TRBJ1-1; D is uncertain. The V and J ends lost 8 bases and 1 base respectively, with 11 bases between them. This CDR3 spans 13 amino acids. Germline loops: CDR1 KGHSH, CDR2 LQKENI. The CDR3 DNA follows: TGTGCCAGCGCCAAACAAAGGAACACTGAAGCTTTCTTT. Protein product: CASAKQRNTEAFF.

This clonotype appeared many times. The chain links TRBV29-1 to TRBJ1-1; TRBD1 matches 7 bases. The trim removed 5 bases at V and 3 bases at J, leaving 12 bases unmatched. Per germline, CDR1 SQVTM and CDR2 ANQGSEA. This CDR3 has 15 amino acids. Here the CDR3 DNA reads TGCAGCGTTTTCGGGGCAGGGGGAATGGACACTGAAGCTTTCTTT. Encoded protein: CSVFGAGGMDTEAFF.

V is TRBV6-1 and J is TRBJ2-7; D gene ambiguous. This CDR3 is built from 13 residues. Trimming removed 5 bases at V and 2 bases at J, with 10 bases between. Per germline, CDR1 MNHNS and CDR2 SASEGT. For the CDR3, the DNA is TGTGCCAGCAGTAAAAGGGTTGCCTACGAGCAGTACTTC. Translation: CASSKRVAYEQYF.

The chain has TRBV6-5 and TRBJ2-3; TRBD2 is a possible D gene (6 bases). The CDR3 sequence is 15 residues long. V lost 0 bases to trimming and J lost 3 bases, with 10 bases between them. CDR1 MNHEY and CDR2 SVGAGI come from the germline V gene. The CDR3 bases are TGTGCCAGCAGTTACTCGTACGGGGGAACAGATACGCAGTATTTT. It encodes CASSYSYGGTDTQYF.

The chain has TRBV20-1 and TRBJ2-7, with no clear D. CDR3 size: 12 residues. The ends were cut back, 4 bases at V and 7 bases at J, with 14 bases in the middle. Germline assignment: CDR1 DFQATT and CDR2 SNEGSKA (reference sequence). The CDR3 loop is CSAIRPSSEQYF. The DNA of the CDR3 is TGCAGTGCTATTAGGCCCTCTAGTGAGCAGTACTTC.

This clonotype has at least ten counts. The rearrangement uses TRBV28 and TRBJ1-5; D gene uncertain. This CDR3 region has 18 residues. Looked up from germline, CDR1 is MDHEN and CDR2 is SYDVKM. Between the trimmed V and J ends, which lost 6 bases and 0 bases, there was a span of 21 bases. CDR3 region: CASSPPSLGSFSNQPQHF. The CDR3, as DNA: TGTGCCAGCAGCCCCCCTTCTCTCGGCTCCTTTAGCAATCAGCCCCAGCATTTT.

This clonotype has more than one count but fewer than ten. The gene calls are TRBV12-3 or TRBV12-4 and TRBJ1-1; TRBD1 matches at 7 bases. The ends lost 6 bases at V and 0 bases at J; junction bases unmatched: 4. The CDR3 length is 14 residues. The CDR3 sequence: CASRQQGMNTEAFF. CDR3 sequence (DNA): TGTGCCAGCAGGCAACAGGGGATGAACACTGAAGCTTTCTTT.

Many counts were recorded for this clonotype. CDR3 coding DNA: TGCAGTGCTAGTCGGGGCGGGAACACCCAAGAGACCCAGTACTTC. As protein: CSASRGGNTQETQYF. V and J are TRBV20-1 and TRBJ2-5; tentative D call: TRBD2 (6 bases). The CDR3 has 15 residues. In germline, CDR1 is DFQATT, CDR2 SNEGSKA (reference sequence). V lost 3 bases and J lost 1, with 15 bases in between.

The chain uses TRBV12-3 or TRBV12-4 and TRBJ1-2, with D hard to call. The CDR3 runs to 14 residues. Trimming took off 4 bases at V and 2 bases at J, with 11 bases between the two ends. The CDR3: CASSSPRQNYGYTF. The CDR3 bases are TGTGCCAGCAGTTCCCCCCGGCAGAACTATGGCTACACCTTC.

In its sample, this clonotype was seen a few times. The chain uses TRBV5-1 and TRBJ2-5, with TRBD1 matching over 7 bases. CDR3 length: 15 residues. Trimming at V came to 3 bases and at J to 5 bases, leaving 10 bases not matched to a gene. The germline V gene encodes CDR1 SGHRS and CDR2 YFSETQ. The CDR3 here is CASSSSRQGLETQYF. DNA for the CDR3: TGCGCCAGCAGCTCGAGTAGACAGGGTTTGGAGACCCAGTACTTC.

This clonotype was seen more than once but under ten times. J is TRBJ1-4 and V is TRBV28; 12 positions agree with TRBD1. This CDR3 is built from 19 residues. V was clipped by 2 bases and J by 7 bases; unmatched bases: 14. Germline CDR1 MDHEN, CDR2 SYDVKM. CDR3 amino acids: CASSLGAGQGAFLGEKLFF. For the CDR3, the DNA is TGTGCCAGCAGTTTAGGAGCGGGACAGGGGGCGTTCTTAGGTGAAAAACTGTTTTTT.

This clonotype occurred a few times. The chain carries TRBV21-1 and TRBJ1-1. TRBV21-1 is marked as a pseudogene. The CDR3 spans 15 residues. As DNA, the CDR3 is TGTGCCAGCAGCAAAGGGGTCGGGAATAGCACTGAAGCTTTCTTT. Amino acid sequence: CASSKGVGNSTEAFF.

The table lists this clonotype with many counts. This sequence joins TRBV20-1 and TRBJ2-1; no reliable D call. Between the trimmed V and J ends, which lost 0 bases and 9 bases, there was a span of 24 bases. This CDR3 comprises 17 residues. Germline values: CDR1 DFQATT, CDR2 SNEGSKA (reference sequence). CDR3 sequence reads: CSARDIKVGPTAAEQFF. CDR3 DNA: TGCAGTGCTAGAGATATAAAGGTAGGCCCGACGGCGGCTGAGCAGTTCTTC.

This clonotype was observed a handful of times. The V call is TRBV6-1, the J call TRBJ2-5; D may correspond to TRBD1 or TRBD2 (5 bases each). Germline CDR1 MNHNS, CDR2 SASEGT. The CDR3 has 16 residues. Trimming shortened V by 1 base and J by 7 bases, and 19 bases separated the two germline ends. The CDR3 spells CASSEVSGPRTGTQYF. CDR3 nucleotide sequence: TGTGCCAGCAGTGAAGTTTCGGGACCGCGGACCGGGACCCAGTACTTC.

This clonotype was detected only a few times. The chain is built from TRBV5-5 and TRBJ2-4; 10 nucleotides line up with TRBD1. V gave up 4 bases and J gave up 1 base; unmatched junction bases: 2. The CDR3 spans 15 residues. Germline V CDR1 and CDR2: SGHKS, YYEKEE (reference sequence). CDR3 residues: CASSGGQGAKNIQYF. As DNA, the CDR3 is TGTGCCAGCAGCGGGGGACAGGGGGCCAAAAACATTCAGTACTTC.

This clonotype was seen more than once but under ten times. The rearrangement links TRBV2 to TRBJ2-1; 11 bases match TRBD2. The CDR3 loop spans 15 amino acids. Germline assignment: CDR1 SNHLY and CDR2 FYNNEI. J gave up 7 bases and V 7 bases, and 9 bases lay outside the gene matches. CDR3 DNA sequence: TGTGCCAGCACCCCCGGGACTAGCGGTATAAATGAGCAGTTCTTC. Its translation is CASTPGTSGINEQFF.

The V gene is TRBV12-3 or TRBV12-4, the J gene TRBJ1-2, with unresolved D. CDR3 length: 12 amino acids. V lost 3 bases and J lost 11, with 13 bases in between. CDR3 region: CASSFNMIGYTF. The CDR3 nucleotides are TGTGCCAGCAGTTTCAACATGATAGGGTACACCTTC.

This clonotype occurred many times. The chain employs TRBV5-1 and TRBJ1-4; D is perhaps TRBD1 (5 bases). Germline V gene data show CDR1 as SGHRS and CDR2 as YFSETQ. V lost 1 base and J 2 bases, leaving 12 bases between the germline ends. The CDR3 is made up of 16 amino acids. Here the CDR3 DNA reads TGCGCCAGCAGCTTGCAGGGTTGGATGACTAATGAAAAACTGTTTTTT. Residues: CASSLQGWMTNEKLFF.

This clonotype was detected many times. The genes are TRBV2 and TRBJ2-5; 7 positions agree with TRBD1. The junction had 8 bases not matched to a gene; V was cut back by 5 bases and J by 5 bases. Germline assignment: CDR1 SNHLY and CDR2 FYNNEI. The CDR3 loop spans 14 amino acids. CDR3 loop: CASSYRQGRETQYF. As DNA, the CDR3 is TGTGCCAGCAGTTACCGACAGGGTCGGGAGACCCAGTACTTC.

The sample holds many counts of this clonotype. Here the CDR3 DNA reads TGTGCCATCAGTGCTGATACAGGGTTTGCAGATACGCAGTATTTT. Amino acids: CAISADTGFADTQYF. The genes are TRBV10-3 and TRBJ2-3; D perhaps matches TRBD1 (6 bases). Germline V CDR1 and CDR2: ENHRY, SYGVKD. Trimming took off 4 bases at V and 4 bases at J, with 15 bases between the two ends. The CDR3 is 15 residues long.

This sequence joins TRBV7-8 and TRBJ2-3, with D possibly being TRBD2 (7 bases). The CDR3 spans 14 residues. Germline assignment: CDR1 SGHVS and CDR2 FQNEAQ. Trimming shortened V by 3 bases and J by 4 bases, and 11 bases separated the two germline ends. As DNA, the CDR3 is TGTGCCAGCAGCTTGGGGAGGGGGTCAGATACGCAGTATTTT. Encoded protein: CASSLGRGSDTQYF.

CDR3 DNA: TGTGCCAGCAGCCGCCGCGGGCTAGCGTCCGATGAGCAGTTCTTC. Amino acid sequence: CASSRRGLASDEQFF. The rearrangement links TRBV6-1 to TRBJ2-1; possibly TRBD2 for D (6 bases). The V and J ends lost 6 bases and 8 bases respectively, with 20 bases between them. The germline gives CDR1 MNHNS, CDR2 SASEGT. The CDR3 loop spans 15 amino acids.

This clonotype has at least ten counts. V gene TRBV7-2 combines with J gene TRBJ2-3, with 10 positions matching TRBD2. J gave up 4 bases and V 5 bases, and 6 bases lay outside the gene matches. The CDR3 is made up of 15 amino acids. In germline, CDR1 is SGHTA, CDR2 FQGNSA. The CDR3 is CASSQSSGSSDTQYF. The CDR3, as DNA: TGTGCCAGCAGCCAATCTAGCGGGAGTTCAGATACGCAGTATTTT.